The 21 T cell receptor beta chains below were found in one sample sequenced in a study of patients and donors after allogeneic stem cell transplantation. TCRdb reanalysed the RT-PCR reads using MiXCR and keeps one entry per CDR3 protein. The table lists 920,000 or so distinct CDR3 sequences, about a sixth of them singletons. Sequencing was performed on blood, either unsorted or a sorted T cell fraction (not recorded which). These TCRs come from a human donor who was either an allogeneic HSCT recipient or a stem cell or donor lymphocyte infusion donor (not recorded which). It is not recorded whose cells these are; they may come from a transplant donor.

This clonotype was seen only a few times. The chain is built from TRBV10-3 and TRBJ2-6; a possible D gene is TRBD1 (6 bases). Trimming removed 0 bases from V and 6 bases from J, with 9 bases in between. Germline V gene sequence: CDR1 ENHRY, CDR2 SYGVKD. The CDR3 is 15 amino acids. DNA for the CDR3: TGTGCCATCAGTGAGTCCCAGGGGAAGGCCAACGTCCTGACTTTC. Protein: CAISESQGKANVLTF.

This rearrangement joins TRBV5-1 to TRBJ2-7; 8 nucleotides align to TRBD1. Germline values: CDR1 SGHRS, CDR2 YFSETQ. Germline trimming cut 7 bases from V and 4 bases from J; bases unmatched to any gene: 4. The CDR3 runs 12 residues. CDR3 residues: CASRQGQYEQYF. As DNA, the CDR3 is TGCGCCAGCCGACAGGGGCAGTACGAGCAGTACTTC.

This clonotype was picked up a small number of times. The chain links TRBV5-1 to TRBJ1-1; no definite D call. The CDR3 is made up of 16 amino acids. The germline gives CDR1 SGHRS, CDR2 YFSETQ. V gave up 3 bases and J gave up 1 base, with 16 bases separating them. CDR3 region: CASSSGDGRTNTEAFF. The CDR3 bases are TGCGCCAGCAGCTCCGGAGATGGACGTACGAACACTGAAGCTTTCTTT.

The chain employs TRBV5-6 and TRBJ1-2, with D unclear. Between the trimmed V and J ends, which lost 2 bases and 7 bases, there was a span of 15 bases. The CDR3 contains 14 residues. From germline, CDR1 is SGHDT and CDR2 YYEEEE. CDR3 DNA sequence: TGTGCCAGCAGCTTTTGGGTATACGCGGCTGGCTACACCTTC. Encoded protein: CASSFWVYAAGYTF.

The chain is built from TRBV2 and TRBJ2-7; 8 bases align to TRBD1. The germline V gene has CDR1 SNHLY and CDR2 FYNNEI. CDR3 length: 15 amino acids. With 2 bases clipped from V and 5 bases from J, the junction kept 8 bases outside the gene matches. The CDR3 is CASSESRTGIDEQYF. DNA of the CDR3: TGTGCCAGCAGTGAAAGTAGGACAGGGATAGACGAGCAGTACTTC.

This clonotype occurred a few times. The V call is TRBV7-2, the J call TRBJ1-2; D is ambiguous. Germline CDR1 reads SGHTA; CDR2 reads FQGNSA. CDR3 length: 14 residues. The ends were cut back, 2 bases at V and 3 bases at J, with 10 bases in the middle. CDR3 nucleotides: TGTGCCAGCAGCTTACCCCCAGGTTACTATGGCTACACCTTC. Translating gives CASSLPPGYYGYTF.

The CDR3 is CASSVGRNNEQFF. CDR3 nucleotides: TGTGCCAGCAGTGTCGGGCGGAACAATGAGCAGTTCTTC. The rearrangement uses TRBV6-1 and TRBJ2-1; D is undetermined. V lost 4 bases to trimming and J lost 5 bases, with 9 bases between them. The CDR3 consists of 13 residues. Germline V CDR1 and CDR2: MNHNS, SASEGT.

In this sample, this clonotype turned up a few times. V usage is TRBV2 and J usage is TRBJ2-1; the D gene could be TRBD1 or TRBD2 (5 bases each). Germline assignment: CDR1 SNHLY and CDR2 FYNNEI. Trimming removed 0 bases at V and 6 bases at J, with 15 bases between. This CDR3 spans 16 amino acids. CDR3 protein: CASSEARLPRGNEQFF. CDR3 DNA sequence: TGTGCCAGCAGTGAAGCGCGTCTACCGAGGGGCAATGAGCAGTTCTTC.

This clonotype occurred a few times. The chain joins TRBV10-3 to TRBJ2-4; no clear D. The V gene's germline CDR1 is ENHRY and CDR2 SYGVKD. The V end was cut by 0 bases, the J end by 0 bases, with 12 bases between. The CDR3 is made up of 17 amino acids. The CDR3: CAISESFQRLAKNIQYF. CDR3 bases: TGTGCCATCAGTGAGTCCTTTCAGAGATTAGCCAAAAACATTCAGTACTTC.

The gene calls are TRBV5-1 and TRBJ2-5; no definite D call. CDR1 is SGHRS, CDR2 YFSETQ, per germline. The length of the CDR3 is 13 residues. V was pared by 2 bases and J by 2 bases, with 7 bases between. DNA for the CDR3: TGCGCCAGCAGCTTTATTTCACAAGAGACCCAGTACTTC. This encodes CASSFISQETQYF. The variable domain in full, completed from reference TRBV5-1 and TRBJ2-5, reads KAGVTQTPRYLIKTRGQQVTLSCSPISGHRSVSWYQQTPGQGLQFLFEYFSETQRNKGNFPGRFSGRQFSNSRSEMNVSTLELGDSALYLCASSFISQETQYFGPGTRLLVL.

J is TRBJ2-2 and V is TRBV19, with D unclear. This CDR3 contains 12 residues. From germline, CDR1 is LNHDA and CDR2 SQIVND (reference sequence). The ends were cut back, 3 bases at V and 8 bases at J, with 7 bases in the middle. Here the CDR3 reads CASSIPKGELFF. The CDR3 region has the DNA TGTGCCAGTAGTATCCCAAAAGGGGAGCTGTTTTTT.

This clonotype occurred a few times. The chain joins TRBV5-1 to TRBJ2-7; TRBD1 might be the D (5 bases). Deletions cut 0 bases from V and 0 bases from J, with 7 bases between. Germline assignment: CDR1 SGHRS and CDR2 YFSETQ. This CDR3 comprises 14 residues. The CDR3 sequence is CASSLVQVSYEQYF. CDR3 nucleotides: TGCGCCAGCAGCTTGGTACAGGTCTCCTACGAGCAGTACTTC.

This clonotype was recorded a few times. The chain links TRBV13 to TRBJ2-1; 9 positions match TRBD1. The germline V gene has CDR1 PRHDT and CDR2 FYEKMQ (reference sequence). V lost 7 bases and J lost 0; bases outside the gene matches: 16. The CDR3 length is 19 residues. CDR3 in amino acids: CASTPVGDRDIPSYNEQFF. For the CDR3, the DNA is TGTGCCAGCACCCCCGTGGGGGACAGGGATATCCCCTCCTACAATGAGCAGTTCTTC. Full variable domain (missing parts from reference TRBV13 and TRBJ2-1): AAGVIQSPRHLIKEKRETATLKCYPIPRHDTVYWYQQGPGQDPQFLISFYEKMQSDKGSIPDRFSAQQFSDYHSELNMSSLELGDSALYFCASTPVGDRDIPSYNEQFFGPGTRLTVL.

The chain has TRBV29-1 and TRBJ2-5; maybe TRBD1 (5 bases). This CDR3 region has 14 residues. Trimming removed 4 bases at V and 2 bases at J, with 14 bases between. Germline loops: CDR1 SQVTM, CDR2 ANQGSEA. The CDR3 sequence is CSVGQDTVQETQYF. The CDR3 DNA reads TGCAGCGTTGGTCAGGACACCGTTCAAGAGACCCAGTACTTC.

This sequence joins TRBV18 and TRBJ1-1; 7 positions match TRBD1. This CDR3 is built from 12 residues. V lost 6 bases, J lost 7 bases, and 5 bases stayed unmatched. CDR1 is KGHSH and CDR2 is LQKENI in the germline V gene. The CDR3 region has the DNA TGTGCCAGCTCCAAGACAGGGCATGAAGCTTTCTTT. Amino acids: CASSKTGHEAFF. The whole variable domain, filled in from reference TRBV18 and TRBJ1-1, reads NAGVMQNPRHLVRRRGQEARLRCSPMKGHSHVYWYRQLPEEGLKFMVYLQKENIIDESGMPKERFSAEFPKEGPSILRIQQVVRGDSAAYFCASSKTGHEAFFGQGTRLTVV.

This clonotype was counted a few times. The chain links TRBV29-1 to TRBJ1-1, with a weak D call TRBD1 (5 bases). V was pared by 0 bases and J by 5 bases, with 7 bases between. This CDR3 has 12 amino acids. Per the germline V gene, CDR1 is SQVTM and CDR2 is ANQGSEA. This CDR3 reads CSVEDWGTEAFF. Here the CDR3 DNA reads TGCAGCGTTGAAGATTGGGGGACTGAAGCTTTCTTT.

This clonotype was found a few times. This sequence joins TRBV7-9 and TRBJ2-1, with 7 bases fitting TRBD2. CDR3 length: 14 amino acids. Per the germline V gene, CDR1 is SEHNR and CDR2 is FQNEAQ (reference sequence). Germline trimming cut 2 bases from V and 2 bases from J; bases unmatched to any gene: 0. The CDR3 loop reads CASSLLAAYNEQFF. The CDR3 DNA sequence: TGTGCCAGCAGCTTACTAGCGGCCTACAATGAGCAGTTCTTC.

The chain couples TRBV24-1 to TRBJ2-2, with TRBD2 matching 9 bases. The junction had 6 bases not matched to a gene; V was cut back by 5 bases and J by 3 bases. The CDR3 extends over 16 amino acids. CDR1 is KGHDR, CDR2 SFDVKD, per germline. The CDR3 sequence is CATSGQRGADTGELFF. In DNA form, the CDR3 reads TGTGCCACCAGTGGGCAGCGGGGGGCCGACACCGGGGAGCTGTTTTTT.

This clonotype was detected a few times. The chain joins TRBV9 to TRBJ1-1; possible D gene TRBD1, 6 bases. Trimming left V 6 bases short and J 4 bases short, with 13 bases between. The CDR3 runs to 13 residues. CDR1 is SGDLS, CDR2 YYNGEE, per germline. In DNA, the CDR3 is TGTGCCAGCAATGGGGGGCGCGGCACTGAAGCTTTCTTT. Translation gives CASNGGRGTEAFF.

The chain couples TRBV20-1 to TRBJ2-1; 7 bases map to TRBD1. This CDR3 contains 12 residues. CDR1 and CDR2 from the germline V gene are DFQATT and SNEGSKA (reference sequence). In DNA form, the CDR3 reads TGCAACCCGGGACAGCGCTACAATGAGCAGTTCTTC. Translation: CNPGQRYNEQFF.

This rearrangement joins TRBV6-1 to TRBJ1-2; tentatively, D is TRBD1 (5 bases). Germline-derived CDR1 and CDR2 are MNHNS and SASEGT. The CDR3 loop spans 13 amino acids. CDR3 sequence: CAGDGGVRLGYTF. The CDR3 nucleotides are TGTGCAGGGGACGGAGGCGTTCGGTTAGGCTACACCTTC.